A selection of T cell receptor beta chains follows, all from one sample in a study of naive and memory T cell subsets. MiXCR, run by TCRdb on the UMI-ligation and nested PCR reads, gives a single entry per CDR3 protein. The sample has 65,000 to 85,000 distinct CDR3 sequences, under 15% seen once. Sequenced input: central memory CD4+ T cells from blood. These receptors all stem from a human donor in good health. The CDR3 runs from the conserved cysteine through the conserved F or W. The D gene is left open where the match is weak. Size is omitted from some rows. Given values are once, few, many or a class for expanded clones.

size: few
V: TRBV14
J: TRBJ2-1
D: NA
DNA: TGTGCCAGCAGCTCCCGGTCGGGGCTATACTCCTACAATGAGCAGTTCTTC
CDR3: CASSSRSGLYSYNEQFF

size: NA
V: TRBV25-1
J: TRBJ2-3
D: TRBD2
DNA: TGTGCCAGCAGTGAGAAGCGGCTAGCGGACACAGATACGCAGTATTTT
CDR3: CASSEKRLADTDTQYF

size: NA
V: TRBV7-2
J: TRBJ2-2
D: NA
DNA: TGTGCCAGCACCCCCGCCGGGGTGAACACCGGGGAGCTGTTTTTT
CDR3: CASTPAGVNTGELFF

size: few
V: TRBV27
J: TRBJ2-7
D: TRBD2
DNA: TGTGCCAGCAGTCGAACTAGCGGGACCCGCTACGAGCAGTACTTC
CDR3: CASSRTSGTRYEQYF

size: many
V: TRBV11-2
J: TRBJ2-1
D: NA
DNA: TGTGCCAGCAGCTTAAGGCTAACAGGCCGCAATGAGCAGTTCTTC
CDR3: CASSLRLTGRNEQFF

size: few
V: TRBV20-1
J: TRBJ2-7
D: TRBD1
DNA: TGCAGTGCCCAGAGCCGGGACAGGGGGAGCTACGAGCAGTACTTC
CDR3: CSAQSRDRGSYEQYF

size: NA
V: TRBV10-3
J: TRBJ2-7
D: TRBD2
DNA: TGTGCCATCAGTGAGAGGTTAGCGTCTAGCGGGAGCCACGAGCAGTACTTC
CDR3: CAISERLASSGSHEQYF

size: NA
V: TRBV19
J: TRBJ2-1
D: NA
DNA: TGTGCCAGTAGTATACTTGGATCTAATGAGCAGTTCTTC
CDR3: CASSILGSNEQFF

size: NA
V: TRBV3-1
J: TRBJ2-2
D: TRBD2
DNA: TGTGCCAGCAGCCGCTTAATAGCGGGATCGGCCGGGGAGCTGTTTTTT
CDR3: CASSRLIAGSAGELFF

size: few
V: TRBV20-1
J: TRBJ2-3
D: NA
DNA: TGCAGTGCCCCCCCTAGCGCGGGAGATACGCAGTATTTT
CDR3: CSAPPSAGDTQYF

size: few
V: TRBV5-5
J: TRBJ2-3
D: NA
DNA: TGTGCCAGCAGCCCGCGACTTGAGAGGGGAGATACGCAGTATTTT
CDR3: CASSPRLERGDTQYF

size: few
V: TRBV20-1
J: TRBJ2-1
D: NA
DNA: TGCAGTGCTAGGGAAAACTCCTACAATGAGCAGTTCTTC
CDR3: CSARENSYNEQFF

size: NA
V: TRBV18
J: TRBJ2-3
D: TRBD2
DNA: TGTGCCAGCTCACCGGGGAGGGGAGAGTTGGATACGCAGTATTTT
CDR3: CASSPGRGELDTQYF

size: few
V: TRBV20-1
J: TRBJ2-1
D: TRBD1
DNA: TGCAGTGCTAGAGATTGGGGTACAGGGGGTCACAATGAGCAGTTCTTC
CDR3: CSARDWGTGGHNEQFF

size: NA
V: TRBV6-5
J: TRBJ1-6
D: NA
DNA: TGTGCCAGCAGTTACCGCGTGGGGAGAATTGACAGCTCCTATAATTCACCCCTCCACTTT
CDR3: CASSYRVGRIDSSYNSPLHF

size: few
V: TRBV12-3/TRBV12-4
J: TRBJ1-5
D: NA
DNA: TGTGCCAGCAGTTTATGGCGGGAAGTGGGTCAGCCCCAGCATTTT
CDR3: CASSLWREVGQPQHF

size: few
V: TRBV7-2
J: TRBJ2-7
D: NA
DNA: TGTGCCAGCAGCTTGGGTCTCCTTGGCGGATACGAGCAGTACTTC
CDR3: CASSLGLLGGYEQYF

size: few
V: TRBV9
J: TRBJ1-2
D: TRBD1
DNA: TGTGCCAGCAGCGCAACGGGACAGGCGTCCTATGGCTACACCTTC
CDR3: CASSATGQASYGYTF

size: few
V: TRBV6-6
J: TRBJ2-2
D: TRBD2
DNA: TGTGCCAGCATACCGACTAGCGGGGGAACCGGGGAGCTGTTTTTT
CDR3: CASIPTSGGTGELFF

size: many
V: TRBV6-5
J: TRBJ2-5
D: TRBD2
DNA: TGTGCCAGCATCGGGGGGGGGCAAGAGACCCAGTACTTC
CDR3: CASIGGGQETQYF

size: many
V: TRBV28
J: TRBJ2-1
D: NA
DNA: TGTGCCAGCAGTACACGGACAGCCTCCTCCTACAATGAGCAGTTCTTC
CDR3: CASSTRTASSYNEQFF

size: NA
V: TRBV3-1
J: TRBJ2-5
D: NA
DNA: TGTGCCAGCAGCCCCCGGCCGGACCAAGAGACCCAGTACTTC
CDR3: CASSPRPDQETQYF

size: few
V: TRBV4-2
J: TRBJ1-1
D: NA
DNA: TGTGCCAGCAGCCAAGATTCCAGGGGTTATACTGAAGCTTTCTTT
CDR3: CASSQDSRGYTEAFF

size: few
V: TRBV7-2
J: TRBJ2-7
D: NA
DNA: TGTGCCAGCGTAACAGGGGTCGGGAGCTCCTACGAGCAGTACTTC
CDR3: CASVTGVGSSYEQYF

size: few
V: TRBV30
J: TRBJ1-3
D: NA
DNA: TGTGCCTGCTCGCTGGGTTCTGGAAACACCATATATTTT
CDR3: CACSLGSGNTIYF

size: many
V: TRBV6-5
J: TRBJ2-5
D: TRBD2
DNA: TGTGCCAGCAGTTACTTGACTAGCGGGATCTCAGAGACCCAGTACTTC
CDR3: CASSYLTSGISETQYF

size: few
V: TRBV7-2
J: TRBJ2-7
D: TRBD1
DNA: TGTGCCAGCAGCTACCGGGACAGGGTGGACGAGCAGTACTTC
CDR3: CASSYRDRVDEQYF

size: many
V: TRBV18
J: TRBJ2-1
D: NA
DNA: TGTGCCAGCTCACCAGGTTGGGTTGAGGGGGACAATGAGCAGTTCTTC
CDR3: CASSPGWVEGDNEQFF

size: NA
V: TRBV20-1
J: TRBJ1-4
D: TRBD1
DNA: TGCAGTGCTAGCCCGATGGACAGGGACAATGAAAAACTGTTTTTT
CDR3: CSASPMDRDNEKLFF

size: NA
V: TRBV7-9
J: TRBJ1-2
D: TRBD1
DNA: TGTGCCAGCAGTGGGGGACAGACATCTATCTATGGCTACACCTTC
CDR3: CASSGGQTSIYGYTF

size: NA
V: TRBV20-1
J: TRBJ2-5
D: TRBD1
DNA: TGCAGTGGCCGACAGGGAAGTGGAGAGACCCAGTACTTC
CDR3: CSGRQGSGETQYF

size: many
V: TRBV2
J: TRBJ2-7
D: TRBD1
DNA: TGTGCCAGCAGACGACTCGCTAGTAGGACAGGGAACGAGCAGTACTTC
CDR3: CASRRLASRTGNEQYF

size: NA
V: TRBV29-1
J: TRBJ2-4
D: NA
DNA: TGCAGCGTTTCGGTCAGAGACATTCAGTACTTC
CDR3: CSVSVRDIQYF

size: once
V: TRBV27
J: TRBJ2-1
D: NA
DNA: TGTGCCAGCGGCTGGGGGTGGAGCTCCTACAATGAGCAGTTCTTC
CDR3: CASGWGWSSYNEQFF

size: many
V: TRBV6-2/TRBV6-3
J: TRBJ2-3
D: NA
DNA: TGTGCCAGCACCCCAGAGGGACTGCCGAGAACGCAGTATTTT
CDR3: CASTPEGLPRTQYF

size: many
V: TRBV28
J: TRBJ2-4
D: NA
DNA: TGTGCCAGCAGTTTATCCCTGCCTCGGAGGGACATTCAGTACTTC
CDR3: CASSLSLPRRDIQYF

size: few
V: TRBV10-3
J: TRBJ1-1
D: NA
DNA: TGTGCCATCAGTGGTAGGGGACCTGAAGCTTTCTTT
CDR3: CAISGRGPEAFF

size: NA
V: TRBV2
J: TRBJ1-2
D: NA
DNA: TGTGCCAGCAGTGAGGAGGTACGGTCCGGCTACACCTTC
CDR3: CASSEEVRSGYTF

size: few
V: TRBV29-1
J: TRBJ2-7
D: TRBD2
DNA: TGCAGCACACTATCCACCGCGACTAGCGGATTAACCTACGAGCAGTACTTC
CDR3: CSTLSTATSGLTYEQYF

size: few
V: TRBV20-1
J: TRBJ1-5
D: NA
DNA: TGCAGTGCTAGAGCGGGGCCCGAGGGTCAGCCCCAGCATTTT
CDR3: CSARAGPEGQPQHF

size: NA
V: TRBV7-8
J: TRBJ1-5
D: NA
DNA: TGTGCCAGCAGCTTAGCTGGGCAGCCCCAGCATTTT
CDR3: CASSLAGQPQHF

size: few
V: TRBV3-1
J: TRBJ2-1
D: NA
DNA: TGTGCCAGCAGCCAAAGGGGACGTACCAATGAGCAGTTCTTC
CDR3: CASSQRGRTNEQFF

size: NA
V: TRBV7-2
J: TRBJ2-2
D: NA
DNA: TGTGCCAGCAGCTTACGTACCGGGGAGCTGTTTTTT
CDR3: CASSLRTGELFF

size: few
V: TRBV11-2
J: TRBJ2-7
D: NA
DNA: TGTGCCAGCAAAAAGGACAGTGGTCTAGACGAGCAGTACTTC
CDR3: CASKKDSGLDEQYF

size: many
V: TRBV27
J: TRBJ2-7
D: TRBD1
DNA: TGTGCCAGCAGTTGGACAGGGAGCTCCTACGAGCAGTACTTC
CDR3: CASSWTGSSYEQYF

size: NA
V: TRBV5-4
J: TRBJ2-2
D: NA
DNA: TGTGCCAGCAGCTTGGGGGGGGAAGCCGGGGAGCTGTTTTTT
CDR3: CASSLGGEAGELFF

size: few
V: TRBV12-3/TRBV12-4
J: TRBJ2-7
D: NA
DNA: TGTGCCAGCAGTCGCCGAGAGCGGAACTACGAGCAGTACTTC
CDR3: CASSRRERNYEQYF

size: few
V: TRBV20-1
J: TRBJ1-3
D: TRBD1
DNA: TGCAGTGCTGATAAGGGACAGGGAAATTTTGGAAACACCATATATTTT
CDR3: CSADKGQGNFGNTIYF

size: NA
V: TRBV20-1
J: TRBJ2-1
D: NA
DNA: TGCAGTGCTAGTGCGTCCGCCTCCCAGAGGGAGCAGTTCTTC
CDR3: CSASASASQREQFF

size: many
V: TRBV30
J: TRBJ2-1
D: TRBD2
DNA: TGTGCCTGGACACAACCCGGACTAGCCTATGAGCAGTTCTTC
CDR3: CAWTQPGLAYEQFF

size: few
V: TRBV29-1
J: TRBJ2-1
D: NA
DNA: TGCAGCGTTGGTACCGGGAGCTACAATGAGCAGTTCTTC
CDR3: CSVGTGSYNEQFF

size: few
V: TRBV4-2
J: TRBJ2-7
D: TRBD2
DNA: TGTGCCAGCAGCCAAGGGTCTCTAGCGGGACCACACTCCTACGAGCAGTACTTC
CDR3: CASSQGSLAGPHSYEQYF

size: NA
V: TRBV5-4
J: TRBJ2-4
D: TRBD1
DNA: TGTGCCAGCAGCTTAAACAGGGGGATGGACAACATTCAGTACTTC
CDR3: CASSLNRGMDNIQYF

size: few
V: TRBV29-1
J: TRBJ2-1
D: TRBD1
DNA: TGCAGCGTTGCCCCGACAGGGGATAGTGAGCAGTTCTTC
CDR3: CSVAPTGDSEQFF

size: many
V: TRBV6-5
J: TRBJ2-7
D: TRBD1
DNA: TGTGCCAGCAGTTACTCTGGACAGGCCCACGAGCAGTACTTC
CDR3: CASSYSGQAHEQYF

size: few
V: TRBV12-3/TRBV12-4
J: TRBJ1-2
D: TRBD1
DNA: TGTGCCAGCAGCGGGAGGACAGGTAGCTATGGCTACACCTTC
CDR3: CASSGRTGSYGYTF

size: NA
V: TRBV7-9
J: TRBJ1-1
D: NA
DNA: TGTGCCAGCAGCGTTGCCGGGACACCCAAAGAAGCTTTCTTT
CDR3: CASSVAGTPKEAFF